The entry that follows covers one T cell receptor (beta chain) sequence. Its antigen is not known. V was pared by 8 bases and J by 0 bases, with 13 bases between. The CDR3 loop spans 14 amino acids. Germline V gives CDR1 SGHNT, CDR2 YENEEA. The data were obtained in a study of T cell repertoires in cytomegalovirus infection. As for the study in general: Public signatures in TCR beta pointed to CMV infection and matching HLA type.

The study, taken as a whole, reports: CMV carriers having the relevant HLA were flagged by cumulative public TCR beta family frequency.

TCRdb reprocessed the reads with MiXCR, giving one entry per CDR3 protein. The sample lists some 920,000 distinct CDR3 sequences, 31% occurring once. The rearrangement joins TRBV11-3 to TRBJ1-1, with D possibly being TRBD1 (5 bases). The sequence came from a human donor in good health (CMV status not recorded). Some clones in this sample may be carry-over from other donors' samples. Specimen: cultured CD8+ T cells from PBMCs, collected from culture after CMV antigen stimulation. The CDR3 DNA reads TGTGCCAGCGCCCAGGGACCGATGAACACTGAAGCTTTCTTT. Amino acids: CASAQGPMNTEAFF.